A selection of T cell receptor beta chains follows, all from one sample in a study of cytomegalovirus exposure and HLA in healthy donors. Repertoires were generated with immunoSEQ multiplex PCR, while TCRdb's copy carries only in-frame clones and drops some. The table lists approximately 170,000 clones, approximately 86% of them singletons, with approximately 1.5% in the top ten. Sequencing was carried out using PBMCs. These receptors were taken from a male donor in good health and CMV-seronegative. Each CDR3 is given with its conserved first and last residue. Fields, in order: clone size, D gene, J gene, V gene, CDR3 protein, CDR3 DNA. The D gene is left open where the match is weak. A row's size may be missing; if present it is once, few, many or a size class.

>NA|NA|TRBJ1-5|TRBV6-1
CASSERYSNQPQHF
TGTGCCAGCAGTGAACGCTATAGCAATCAGCCCCAGCATTTT
>NA|NA|TRBJ2-3|TRBV6-6
CASSTDMGVGTDTQYF
TGTGCCAGCAGTACCGATATGGGAGTGGGTACAGATACGCAGTATTTT
>once|TRBD2|TRBJ2-3|TRBV7-9
CASSLLAGFTDTQYF
TGTGCCAGCAGCTTACTAGCGGGGTTCACAGATACGCAGTATTTT
>NA|NA|TRBJ2-1|TRBV5-1
CASSLQAGPNEQFF
TGCGCCAGCAGCTTGCAGGCTGGCCCCAATGAGCAGTTCTTC
>NA|TRBD1|TRBJ1-2|TRBV7-2
CASSRGVDRAYGYTF
TGTGCCAGCAGCCGGGGTGTGGACAGGGCATATGGCTACACCTTC
>NA|NA|TRBJ2-2|TRBV5-1
CASSPPGRQAGELFF
TGCGCCAGCAGCCCACCGGGACGACAGGCCGGGGAGCTGTTTTTT
>NA|NA|TRBJ2-7|TRBV25-1
CASSEYEGGSAHEQYF
TGTGCCAGCAGTGAATATGAAGGCGGATCGGCCCACGAGCAGTACTTC
>NA|TRBD1|TRBJ1-6|TRBV7-6
CASSLAWTGDNSPLHF
TGTGCCAGCAGCTTAGCCTGGACAGGTGATAATTCACCCCTCCACTTT
>NA|TRBD1|TRBJ2-5|TRBV5-1
CASSPRDSAQETQYF
TGCGCCAGCAGCCCCCGGGACAGCGCCCAAGAGACCCAGTACTTC
>NA|TRBD2|TRBJ2-2|TRBV5-4
CASSLDAGGRELFF
TGTGCCAGCAGCTTGGATGCGGGGGGGAGGGAGCTGTTTTTT
>NA|TRBD1|TRBJ1-5|TRBV6-5
CASSQQGLSNQPQHF
TGTGCCAGCAGCCAACAGGGGTTAAGCAATCAGCCCCAGCATTTT
>few|NA|TRBJ2-7|TRBV5-1
CASSLAAGKSYEQYF
TGCGCCAGCAGCTTGGCGGCGGGGAAGTCCTACGAGCAGTACTTC
>NA|NA|TRBJ2-2|TRBV5-4
CASSLDTNTGELFF
TGTGCCAGCAGCCTAGATACGAACACCGGGGAGCTGTTTTTT
>NA|NA|TRBJ1-5|TRBV19
CASRPDGRNQPQHF
TGTGCCAGTAGGCCGGACGGGAGGAATCAGCCCCAGCATTTT
>NA|NA|TRBJ2-6|TRBV28
CASSLGGHPSGANVLTF
TGTGCCAGCAGCTTGGGGGGGCATCCCTCTGGGGCCAACGTCCTGACTTTC
>NA|TRBD2|TRBJ2-5|TRBV4-1
CASSPSGEETQYF
TGCGCCAGCAGCCCGAGCGGGGAAGAGACCCAGTACTTC
>NA|NA|TRBJ2-1|TRBV12-5
CASGNPGGGEQFF
TGTGCTAGTGGCAACCCGGGGGGCGGTGAGCAGTTCTTC
>NA|TRBD2|TRBJ2-7|TRBV5-1
CASSLGLAGGEQYF
TGCGCCAGCAGCTTAGGTCTAGCGGGGGGCGAGCAGTACTTC
>once|NA|TRBJ2-2|TRBV7-7
CASSPGSLVSTGELFF
TGTGCCAGCAGCCCAGGGTCTCTCGTGAGCACCGGGGAGCTGTTTTTT
>NA|NA|TRBJ1-6|TRBV19
CASSRTGRWSPLHF
TGTGCCAGTAGTAGAACAGGGAGATGGTCACCCCTCCACTTT
>NA|TRBD1|TRBJ1-1|TRBV18
CASSSGQIEAFF
TGTGCCAGCTCATCGGGACAGATTGAAGCTTTCTTT
>NA|TRBD1|TRBJ2-1|TRBV5-1
CASSTSGTVNNEQFF
TGCGCCAGCAGCACCTCCGGGACAGTAAACAATGAGCAGTTCTTC
>NA|TRBD1|TRBJ2-7|TRBV5-1
CASHTGTGNYEQYF
TGCGCCAGCCACACCGGGACAGGGAACTACGAGCAGTACTTC
>NA|NA|TRBJ1-6|TRBV13
CASSSPRQELHF
TGTGCCAGCAGCTCCCCGAGACAGGAACTCCACTTT
>NA|NA|TRBJ2-4|TRBV25-1
CVSSKSGESAKNIQYF
TGTGTCAGCAGTAAATCGGGGGAATCTGCCAAAAACATTCAGTACTTC
>NA|NA|TRBJ1-1|TRBV4-1
CASSQDRGTEAFF
TGCGCCAGCAGCCAAGATCGCGGGACTGAAGCTTTCTTT
>NA|NA|TRBJ1-5|TRBV5-8
CASSPIGQGRQPQHF
TGTGCCAGCAGCCCAATCGGGCAGGGAAGACAGCCCCAGCATTTT
>NA|NA|TRBJ1-6|TRBV6-1
CASRPSNSPLHF
TGTGCCAGCAGACCGAGTAATTCACCCCTCCACTTT
>NA|NA|TRBJ2-7|TRBV2
CASSESAYEQYF
TGTGCCAGCAGTGAAAGCGCCTACGAGCAGTACTTC
>NA|NA|TRBJ1-1|TRBV27
CASSFAGGNTEAFF
TGTGCCAGCAGTTTCGCGGGGGGTAACACTGAAGCTTTCTTT
>NA|NA|TRBJ2-7|TRBV5-1
CASSLGARMAEQYF
TGCGCCAGCAGCTTAGGGGCCCGGATGGCTGAGCAGTACTTC
>NA|TRBD1|TRBJ1-5|TRBV29-1
CSVRTGGGSNQPQHF
TGCAGCGTCCGGACAGGGGGTGGGAGCAATCAGCCCCAGCATTTT
>NA|NA|TRBJ1-1|TRBV19
CASSGGAGRVGNTEAFF
TGTGCCAGTAGTGGGGGGGCAGGGAGAGTCGGGAACACTGAAGCTTTCTTT
>NA|TRBD2|TRBJ2-3|TRBV2
CASSVVVSGRGGTDTQYF
TGTGCCAGCAGTGTCGTAGTCTCGGGTCGGGGGGGCACAGATACGCAGTATTTT
>few|NA|TRBJ2-3|TRBV4-3
CASSQGLQSTDTQYF
TGCGCCAGCAGCCAGGGACTCCAGAGCACAGATACGCAGTATTTT
>NA|TRBD1|TRBJ2-7|TRBV6-1
CASTPGTGNEQYF
TGTGCCAGCACCCCCGGGACAGGGAACGAGCAGTACTTC
>NA|NA|TRBJ2-7|TRBV29-1
CSVEDSSSYEQYF
TGCAGCGTTGAGGACAGTTCCTCCTACGAGCAGTACTTC
>NA|TRBD1|TRBJ2-7|TRBV6-1
CAGSGTGAYEQYF
TGTGCCGGGTCGGGGACAGGGGCCTACGAGCAGTACTTC
>few|NA|TRBJ1-3|TRBV7-9
CASSLLQGTGNTIYF
TGTGCCAGCAGCTTACTACAGGGAACTGGAAACACCATATATTTT
>few|NA|TRBJ1-1|TRBV19
CASNRGSRAEAFF
TGTGCCAGTAATCGGGGGTCGAGGGCTGAAGCTTTCTTT
>NA|TRBD1|TRBJ2-3|TRBV20-1
CSGTGADTQYF
TGCAGTGGCACAGGGGCAGATACGCAGTATTTT
>once|NA|TRBJ1-2|TRBV27
CASKHPGGAGGYTF
TGTGCCAGCAAACACCCCGGGGGTGCAGGTGGCTACACCTTC
>NA|NA|TRBJ2-3|TRBV4-3
CASRQTSTDTQYF
TGCGCCAGCCGACAGACGAGCACAGATACGCAGTATTTT
>NA|NA|TRBJ2-5|TRBV5-4
CASSYSVNQETQYF
TGTGCCAGCAGCTATAGCGTGAACCAAGAGACCCAGTACTTC
>NA|TRBD1|TRBJ2-6|TRBV2
CARGGQGLYGANVLTF
TGTGCCAGGGGGGGACAGGGTTTGTATGGGGCCAACGTCCTGACTTTC
>few|NA|TRBJ2-3|TRBV7-8
CASSLGVVGLTDTQYF
TGTGCCAGCAGCTTAGGTGTGGTGGGGCTCACAGATACGCAGTATTTT
>NA|TRBD1|TRBJ1-2|TRBV9
CASSGQGSNYGYTF
TGTGCCAGCAGCGGACAGGGTTCTAACTATGGCTACACCTTC
>NA|TRBD2|TRBJ2-1|TRBV10-3
CAIMGREGAYNEQFF
TGTGCCATCATGGGGCGGGAGGGCGCGTACAATGAGCAGTTCTTC
>NA|TRBD1|TRBJ2-1|TRBV5-1
CASSFSGTGKYNEQFF
TGCGCCAGCAGCTTCAGTGGGACAGGCAAGTACAATGAGCAGTTCTTC
>NA|TRBD1|TRBJ2-2|TRBV7-4
CARICETGAGELFF
TGTGCCAGAATATGCGAAACAGGGGCCGGGGAGCTGTTTTTT
>NA|NA|TRBJ1-1|TRBV18
CASSPWGLNTEAFF
TGTGCCAGCTCACCTTGGGGCTTGAACACTGAAGCTTTCTTT
>NA|NA|TRBJ1-1|TRBV19
CASSVISGRTEAFF
TGTGCCAGTAGTGTTATTTCGGGGAGGACTGAAGCTTTCTTT
>NA|NA|TRBJ2-3|TRBV7-2
CASSITSSSDTQYF
TGTGCCAGCAGCATCACTAGTTCGTCCGATACGCAGTATTTT